This T cell receptor beta chain was sequenced in a study of shared clonotypes between healthy human individuals. TCRdb's table, derived via immunoSEQ multiplex PCR, lists solely in-frame clones and lacks some. The repertoire holds roughly 220,000 clones, with about 69% as singletons. Germline V gene data show CDR1 as LNHNV and CDR2 as YYDKDF (reference sequence). V lost 0 bases, J lost 2 bases, and 11 bases lay in between. This CDR3 region has 15 residues. The TCR was taken from a man aged 25-45 years in good health. The sample was memory CD4+ T cells sorted from blood. As for subset: CD45RA-negative fraction. The V call is TRBV15, the J call TRBJ2-7, with TRBD2 as a possible D gene (6 bases). The CDR3 region has the DNA TGTGCCACCAGCAGAGATCTGGGCGGGACCTACGAGCAGTACTTC. Its protein is CATSRDLGGTYEQYF.